This T cell receptor (beta chain) was captured in a study of cytomegalovirus exposure and HLA in healthy donors (dated by TCRdb to about 2017). In terms of the full investigation: An earlier analysis of approximately 640 of the donors reported approximately 300 Gb of sequence data and some 120 million unique TCR beta sequences from 150 million to 200 million T cells. An early release covering roughly 640 HLA-typed donors comprised about 310 gigabases of sequencing data and about 90 million unique TCR sequences. Of the roughly 410 genotyped donors, 70% to 90% were placed in the genetic ancestry cluster associated with self-reported Caucasian donors. The study was designed to test whether signatures of past pathogen exposure could be identified by cataloging public T cell receptors. The study used immunosequencing to profile the T cell repertoires of 600 to 850 subjects and linked those repertoires to cytomegalovirus serostatus. In addition to the first cohort of 650 to 800 subjects, a separate validation cohort of 120 different subjects was used. The study combined high-throughput TCR immunosequencing, statistical association of individual TCRs with disease status, and machine learning to predict cytomegalovirus infection status. In a later analysis, previously published TCR beta repertoires from fewer than 750 donors were re-analyzed and high-resolution HLA genotyping was added so that TCR occurrence patterns could be studied. Rather than drawing on any new phenotypic data, the later analysis identified candidate immune exposures from TCR beta sequences and the way those sequences occurred across donors. To decide whether each TCR beta V gene segment behaved as functional or pseudogenic, an earlier analysis of some 600 of the donors relied on high-throughput TCR beta sequencing. Alongside the repertoire data, information on donor age, sex, ethnicity and CMV serostatus was compiled. A later genetic analysis used genome-wide SNP genotypes for about 60% of the roughly 700 donors, treating that subset as a discovery cohort. All discovery cohort repertoires had been generated using a single sequencing platform. Both class I and class II loci were covered by HLA typing, at four-digit resolution. The number of typed donors differed by locus: roughly 620-630 for A, B, C, DRB1 and DQB1; approximately 540 for DQA1; approximately 600 for DPA1; and 450 to 480 for DPB1. Roughly 5 DR-DQ haplotypes were handled as single units for association and clustering because linkage in the cohort was strong. On average, approximately 250,000 unique TCR beta nucleotide sequences were sequenced per donor among a few hundred genotyped donors of the cohort, with roughly 18% of those sequences being non-productive. Here is what the overall study found, with its caveats: An association between a missense DCLRE1C variant and V-gene and J-gene trimming of TCR beta chains was found in a later genetic analysis and replicated in an independent cohort. In both the original and validation cohorts, the classifier was reported to diagnose cytomegalovirus status with high specificity and sensitivity. In a later analysis, HLA-associated TCR beta chains showed more clonal expansion and lower generation probabilities than non-associated chains that were equally common. In a later analysis, most CMV-associated TCR beta chains were found to appear HLA-restricted, with HLA associations seemingly driven largely by CMV exposure. While some public TCRs were present in many individuals, most TCR sequences turned up only very rarely across donors. Strong co-occurrence of HLA alleles, especially DR and DQ, made assigning TCR associations to individual alleles difficult. Compared with the roughly 600-donor mean, donors in an Asian-associated ancestry cluster had fewer N-insertions in productive TCRs, according to a later genetic analysis. In the study, around 150 TCR beta chains were listed as associated with cytomegalovirus. Several of the top co-occurrence clusters appeared to be linked to parvovirus B19, influenza, CMV and Epstein-Barr virus, according to a later analysis. This cohort had only TCR beta chains sequenced, and the lack of alpha or paired-chain data limited which features could be detected. The 87-base-pair reads could not distinguish some IMGT-functional V segments, including TRBV6-2 and TRBV6-3, so those segments were excluded. In an earlier analysis of several hundred of the donors, most TCR beta V segments were observed in productive rearrangements about 87% or about 30% of the time, broadly matching IMGT annotations. According to the authors, the approach could potentially be generalized to other disease states and immunological phenotypes. The sequencing pipeline was judged likely to have produced a cluster of highly shared sequence variants as a technical artifact. Because counts were too low, roughly 16 rarely observed V segments, including chromosome 9 orphons, were excluded from the earlier analysis of 587 of the donors. Because some donors lacked HLA typing at each locus, the association tests relied only on the typed subset. Linkage disequilibrium might explain the correlated functional status among segregating V segments, but an unknown experimental factor could not be excluded. According to a later analysis, TCR association rates differed among HLA loci, with DRB1 alleles showing the most associated TCRs and HLA-C alleles showing the fewest. Immune exposure information for the cohort was limited to CMV serostatus. A further reported finding was that TCR beta sequences accurately predicted the HLA-A and HLA-B alleles for most subjects in the first cohort. A later analysis associated roughly 17,000 TCR beta sequences with specific HLA alleles at a false discovery rate of 0.05. Roughly uniform sequencing depth across donors was assumed in presence/absence analyses, although this assumption may not hold. In vitro tests confirmed that a few of the cytomegalovirus-associated TCR beta chains recognize cytomegalovirus antigens.

V gives up 0 bases and J gives up 5 bases, and the segment between their germline ends measures 11 bases. From the germline V gene, CDR1 is SGHRS and CDR2 is YFSETQ. The CDR3 measures 15 amino acids from cysteine to phenylalanine. The only DNA kept is the CDR3, 45 bases in frame from the first base. Library preparation employed the immunoSEQ multiplex PCR assay. For the multiplex PCR, a mixture combining 60 forward primers for TCR Vbeta segments and 13 reverse primers for TCR Jbeta segments was used. The CDR3 region of rearranged TCR beta genes was amplified from genomic DNA with a multiplex PCR assay. On the Illumina HiSeq System, the amplified TCR beta libraries were sequenced as 87-base-pair reads. Turning to the authors' computational methods: A later analysis tallied approximately 87 million unique TCR beta chains across the 640 or so repertoires, and approximately 12 million of those chains were shared by two or more donors. A nearest-neighbor algorithm error-corrected the raw reads and collapsed the reads into unique sequences, merging closely related sequences to remove PCR and sequencing errors. To assign V, D and J gene segments, CDR3 sequences were aligned to IMGT reference sequences. Each retained sequence needed at least a six-nucleotide match to both a V gene segment and a J gene segment. Rearrangements were called productive when the CDR3 lacked stop codons and stayed in frame with V and J; all others were non-productive. Following IMGT convention, CDR3 was defined as the stretch from the second conserved V-encoded cysteine up to the conserved J-encoded phenylalanine. Sequences without an unambiguous match to a single V gene segment were excluded from the earlier analysis of almost 600 of the donors. In an earlier analysis of about 590 of the donors, a V segment was called functional when productive rearrangements were above 56.7%, and segregating when the standard deviation between donors exceeded 5%. A statistical classification framework was built to diagnose cytomegalovirus status from the catalog of TCR beta chain sequences. In a later analysis, V and J genes were assigned by comparing TCR nucleotide sequences against IMGT/GENE-DB human TR gene sequences. A later analysis assigned CDR3 sequences and most-parsimonious VDJ recombination scenarios with the TCRdist pipeline. In a later analysis, each TCR beta chain was defined by its CDR3 amino acid sequence together with its V-gene family, and reads lacking a unique V-gene family were excluded. As a way to deal with suspected cross-contamination and a sequencing artifact, a later analysis dropped hundreds of nucleotide sequences that were highly shared and had low generation probability. For each public chain, a later analysis derived a clonal expansion index from normalized ranks of inferred template counts within each repertoire. A later analysis computed generation probabilities with a VDJ recombination model fitted to out-of-frame rearrangements, and checked the results against IGoR. Hypergeometric tests were used in a later analysis to score TCR-TCR, TCR-HLA and TCR-CMV co-occurrence, with a repertoire-size bias correction applied to the TCR pairs. To estimate false discovery rates, a later analysis permuted the HLA or CMV assignments 20 times. A later analysis grouped co-occurring TCRs with DBSCAN, adding TCRdist sequence similarity when clustering within HLA-allele-positive subsets. Repertoires with fewer than 30,000 or more than 120,000 public chains were left out of co-occurrence clustering, as were about five repertoires with anomalous nucleotide sharing. The table was pulled from immuneACCESS by TCRdb, which kept in-frame rearrangements only. Such tables lose some clones; where checked, under half of the loss comes from unresolved V genes, and the rest has no known cause. For V, J and clone size, that table is used; D and trimming come from the DNA. The sample's table covers under 200,000 clones. The top ten constitute roughly 2% of the sample.

The cohort consisted of 670 or so healthy bone marrow donors. At the time of sampling, all cohort members were nominally healthy, though unrecorded immune exposures were likely present. The donor was CMV seronegative and was included in the group of several hundred seronegative cohort members. Every donor gave a peripheral blood sample, and the peripheral blood mononuclear cells from that sample were used for TCR beta sequencing. The Qiagen DNeasy Blood Extraction Kit was used to extract genomic DNA from the blood cell samples. Of note for this clone: It has no known antigen specificity.

The source of this sequence is a young man in good health and CMV-seronegative. This sequence uses TRBV5-1 and TRBJ2-2; tentative D gene TRBD1, with 6 bases matching. Specimen: PBMCs. The CDR3: CASSLEWQGTGELFF. Here is the DNA: TGCGCCAGCAGCTTGGAGTGGCAGGGGACCGGGGAGCTGTTTTTT.